This TCR beta chain came from a study of shared clonotypes between healthy human individuals. To note about this clone: Its matching antigen is unknown.

HIV-negative, healthy adults without recent acute infections or vaccinations were the donors. Among the donors, all were Caucasian adults who lived in Nashville, Tennessee. Deep was the level used in running the assay. The repertoire was sequenced with immunoSEQ multiplex PCR; TCRdb's copy has only in-frame clones and lacks some. This sample has about 510,000 clones, with around 74% found just once. General observations from the study: Sequencing depth was expected to affect clonotype sharing among donors.

The clonotype was recovered from a woman between 35 and 50 years old in good health. Some clones in this sample may be carry-over from other donors' samples. The sample comprised PBMCs.

CDR3 in amino acids: CASSVASDRNTEAFF. The CDR3 region has the DNA TGTGCCAGCAGCGTAGCGAGCGACAGGAACACTGAAGCTTTCTTT. The chain has TRBV9 and TRBJ1-1; D is possibly TRBD1 (5 bases). V was clipped by 0 bases and J by 1 base, with 10 bases between them. Per germline, CDR1 SGDLS and CDR2 YYNGEE. The CDR3 loop spans 15 amino acids.